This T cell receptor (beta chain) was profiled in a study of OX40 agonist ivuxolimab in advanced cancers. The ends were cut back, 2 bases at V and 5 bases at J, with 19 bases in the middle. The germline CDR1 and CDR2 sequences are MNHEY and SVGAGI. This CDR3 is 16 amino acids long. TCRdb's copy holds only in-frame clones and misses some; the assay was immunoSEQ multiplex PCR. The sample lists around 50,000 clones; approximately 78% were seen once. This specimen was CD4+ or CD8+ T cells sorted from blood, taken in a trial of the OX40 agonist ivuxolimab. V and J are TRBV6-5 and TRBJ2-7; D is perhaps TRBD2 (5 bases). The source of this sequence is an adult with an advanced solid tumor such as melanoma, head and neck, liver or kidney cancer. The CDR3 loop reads CASSYTPDSIEDEQYF. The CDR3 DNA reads TGTGCCAGCAGTTACACCCCGGACTCAATTGAGGACGAGCAGTACTTC.